This T cell receptor beta chain originates from a study of cytomegalovirus exposure and HLA in healthy donors. Study-wide findings and caveats: Later analysis suggested links between common viral pathogens and several top significant clusters. HLA allele associations emerged for around 16,000 TCR beta sequences in a later analysis, at 0.05 false discovery rate.

CDR3 length equals 16 residues. Germline V gene sequence: CDR1 SGHTA, CDR2 FQGNSA. Between the trimmed V and J ends, which lost 4 bases and 2 bases, there was a span of 15 bases. This clone appeared once. The antigen remains undetermined. PCR primers comprised 60 Vbeta and 13 Jbeta primers. The repertoire was sequenced with immunoSEQ multiplex PCR; TCRdb's copy has only in-frame clones and lacks some. The repertoire holds about 75,000 clones, with about 79% as singletons. Sequenced sample: PBMCs. This chain connects TRBV7-2 to TRBJ1-3; D is possibly TRBD1 (5 bases). This receptor was taken from a man between 65 and 85 years old in good health and CMV-seropositive. As DNA, the CDR3 is TGTGCCAGCAGCTCTATCGAGCAGGGTGCTGGAAACACCATATATTTT. As protein: CASSSIEQGAGNTIYF.